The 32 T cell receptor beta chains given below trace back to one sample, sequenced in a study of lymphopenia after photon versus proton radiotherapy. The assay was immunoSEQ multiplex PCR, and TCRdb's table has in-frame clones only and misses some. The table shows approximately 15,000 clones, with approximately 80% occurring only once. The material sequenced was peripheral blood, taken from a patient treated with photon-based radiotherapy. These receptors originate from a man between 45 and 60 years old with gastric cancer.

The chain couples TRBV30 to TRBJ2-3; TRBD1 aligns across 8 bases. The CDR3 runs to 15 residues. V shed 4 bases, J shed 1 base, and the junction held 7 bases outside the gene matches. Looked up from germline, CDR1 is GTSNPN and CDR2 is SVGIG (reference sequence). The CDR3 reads CAWTRGLGGTDTQYF. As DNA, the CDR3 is TGTGCCTGGACCAGGGGGCTTGGAGGCACAGATACGCAGTATTTT.

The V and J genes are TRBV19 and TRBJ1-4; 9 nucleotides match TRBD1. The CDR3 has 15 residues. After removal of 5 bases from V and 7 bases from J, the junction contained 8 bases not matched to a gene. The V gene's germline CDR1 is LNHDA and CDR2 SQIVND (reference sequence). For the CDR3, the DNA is TGTGCCAGTAGTGTCCCCGGGACAGGGAGTGAAAAACTGTTTTTT. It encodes CASSVPGTGSEKLFF.

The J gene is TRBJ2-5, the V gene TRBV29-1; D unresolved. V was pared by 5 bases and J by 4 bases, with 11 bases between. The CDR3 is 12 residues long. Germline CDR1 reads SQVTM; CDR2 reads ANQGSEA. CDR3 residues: CSVPIMGETQYF. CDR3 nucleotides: TGCAGCGTTCCTATTATGGGAGAGACCCAGTACTTC.

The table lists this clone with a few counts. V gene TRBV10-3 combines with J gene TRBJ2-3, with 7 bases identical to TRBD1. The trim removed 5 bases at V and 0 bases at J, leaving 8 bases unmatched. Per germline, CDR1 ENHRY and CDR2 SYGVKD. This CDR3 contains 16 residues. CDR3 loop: CAISQQGPRSTDTQYF. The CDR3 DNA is TGTGCCATCAGTCAACAGGGGCCCCGTAGCACAGATACGCAGTATTTT.

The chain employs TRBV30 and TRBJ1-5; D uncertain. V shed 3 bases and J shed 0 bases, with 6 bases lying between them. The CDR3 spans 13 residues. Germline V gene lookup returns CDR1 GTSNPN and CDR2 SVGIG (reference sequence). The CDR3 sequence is CAWSDNSNQPQHF. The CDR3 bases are TGTGCCTGGAGCGATAATAGCAATCAGCCCCAGCATTTT.

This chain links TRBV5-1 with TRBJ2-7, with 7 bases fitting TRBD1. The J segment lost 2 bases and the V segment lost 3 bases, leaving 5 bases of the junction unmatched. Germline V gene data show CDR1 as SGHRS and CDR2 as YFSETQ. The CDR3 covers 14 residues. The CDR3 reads CASSSRQGPYEQYF. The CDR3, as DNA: TGCGCCAGCAGCTCCCGACAGGGCCCCTACGAGCAGTACTTC.

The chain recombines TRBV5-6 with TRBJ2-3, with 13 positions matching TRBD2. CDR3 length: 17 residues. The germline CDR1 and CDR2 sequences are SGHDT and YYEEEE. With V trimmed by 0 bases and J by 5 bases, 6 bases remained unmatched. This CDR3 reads CASSLGGLAGDEDTQYF. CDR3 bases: TGTGCCAGCAGCTTGGGAGGACTAGCGGGGGACGAAGATACGCAGTATTTT.

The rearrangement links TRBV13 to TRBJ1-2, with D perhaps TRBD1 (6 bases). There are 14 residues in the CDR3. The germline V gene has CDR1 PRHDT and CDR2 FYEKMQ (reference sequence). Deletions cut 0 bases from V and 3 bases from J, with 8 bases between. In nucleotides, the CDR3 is TGTGCCAGCAGCTTAGGCGAGGGGGACTATGGCTACACCTTC. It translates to CASSLGEGDYGYTF. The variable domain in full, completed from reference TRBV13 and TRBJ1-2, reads AAGVIQSPRHLIKEKRETATLKCYPIPRHDTVYWYQQGPGQDPQFLISFYEKMQSDKGSIPDRFSAQQFSDYHSELNMSSLELGDSALYFCASSLGEGDYGYTFGSGTRLTVV.

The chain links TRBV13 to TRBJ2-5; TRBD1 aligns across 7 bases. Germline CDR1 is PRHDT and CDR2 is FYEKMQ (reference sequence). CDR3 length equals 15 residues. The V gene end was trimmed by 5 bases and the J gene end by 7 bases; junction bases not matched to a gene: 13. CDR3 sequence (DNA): TGTGCCAGCAGCAAAGGAGGCGGTCAGGGGGTGACCCAGTACTTC. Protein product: CASSKGGGQGVTQYF.

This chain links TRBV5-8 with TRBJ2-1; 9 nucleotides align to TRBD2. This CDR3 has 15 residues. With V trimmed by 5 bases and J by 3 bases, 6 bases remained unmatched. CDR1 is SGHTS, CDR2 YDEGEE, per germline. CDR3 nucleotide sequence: TGTGCCAGCAGGGCGGGACTAGCCGTCTACAATGAGCAGTTCTTC. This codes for CASRAGLAVYNEQFF.

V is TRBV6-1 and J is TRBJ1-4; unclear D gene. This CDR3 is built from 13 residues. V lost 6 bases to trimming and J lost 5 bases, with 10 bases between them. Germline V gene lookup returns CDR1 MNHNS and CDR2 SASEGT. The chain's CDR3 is CASRRPGNEKLFF. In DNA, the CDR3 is TGTGCCAGCAGACGACCGGGCAATGAAAAACTGTTTTTT.

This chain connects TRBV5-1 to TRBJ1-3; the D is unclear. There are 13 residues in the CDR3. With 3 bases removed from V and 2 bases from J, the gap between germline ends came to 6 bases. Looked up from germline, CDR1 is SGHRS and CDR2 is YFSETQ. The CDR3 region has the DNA TGCGCCAGCAGCTACACGACTGGAAACACCATATATTTT. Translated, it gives CASSYTTGNTIYF.

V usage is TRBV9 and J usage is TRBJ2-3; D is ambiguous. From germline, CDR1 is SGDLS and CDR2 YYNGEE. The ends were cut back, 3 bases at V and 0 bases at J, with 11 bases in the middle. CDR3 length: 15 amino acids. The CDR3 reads CASSAQQTSTDTQYF. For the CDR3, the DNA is TGTGCCAGCAGCGCCCAGCAGACTAGCACAGATACGCAGTATTTT.

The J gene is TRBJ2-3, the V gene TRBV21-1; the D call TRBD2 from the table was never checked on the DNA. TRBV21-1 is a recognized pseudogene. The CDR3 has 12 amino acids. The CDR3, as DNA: TGTGCCAGCGCGGGCTTCACAGATACGCAGTATTTT. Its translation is CASAGFTDTQYF.

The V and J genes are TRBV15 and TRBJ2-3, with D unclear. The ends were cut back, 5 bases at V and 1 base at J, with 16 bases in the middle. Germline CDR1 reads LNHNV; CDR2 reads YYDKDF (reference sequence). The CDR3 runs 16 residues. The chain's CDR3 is CATSRRSTVGTDTQYF. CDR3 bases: TGTGCCACCAGCCGACGGAGCACAGTCGGCACAGATACGCAGTATTTT.

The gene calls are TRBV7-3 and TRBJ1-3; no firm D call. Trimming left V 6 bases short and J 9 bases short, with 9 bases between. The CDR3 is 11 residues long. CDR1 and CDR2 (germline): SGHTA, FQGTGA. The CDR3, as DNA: TGTGCCAGCAGTTCCGGAGGCACCATATATTTT. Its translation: CASSSGGTIYF.

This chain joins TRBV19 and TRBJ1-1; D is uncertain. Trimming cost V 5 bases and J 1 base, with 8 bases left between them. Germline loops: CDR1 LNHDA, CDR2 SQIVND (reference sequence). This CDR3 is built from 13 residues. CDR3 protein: CASSFSRNTEAFF. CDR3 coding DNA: TGTGCCAGTAGTTTCTCACGGAACACTGAAGCTTTCTTT.

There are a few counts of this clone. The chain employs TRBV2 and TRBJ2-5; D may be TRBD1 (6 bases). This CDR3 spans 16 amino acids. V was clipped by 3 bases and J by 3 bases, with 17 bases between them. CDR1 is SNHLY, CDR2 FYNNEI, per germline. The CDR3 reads CASSDRKGVGEETQYF. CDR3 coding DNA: TGTGCCAGCAGTGACCGAAAGGGGGTAGGGGAAGAGACCCAGTACTTC.

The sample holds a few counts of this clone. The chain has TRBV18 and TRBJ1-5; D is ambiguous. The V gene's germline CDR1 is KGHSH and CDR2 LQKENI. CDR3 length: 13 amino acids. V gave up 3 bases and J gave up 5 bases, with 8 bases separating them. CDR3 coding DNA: TGTGCCAGCTCACCGACCGAGGATCAGCCCCAGCATTTT. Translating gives CASSPTEDQPQHF.

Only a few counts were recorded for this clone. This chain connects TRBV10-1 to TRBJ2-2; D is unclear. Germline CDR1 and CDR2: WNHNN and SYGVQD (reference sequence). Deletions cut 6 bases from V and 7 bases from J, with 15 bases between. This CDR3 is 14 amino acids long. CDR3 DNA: TGCGCCAGCAGCCTCGTTAGAGAAGGCGGGGAGCTGTTTTTT. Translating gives CASSLVREGGELFF.

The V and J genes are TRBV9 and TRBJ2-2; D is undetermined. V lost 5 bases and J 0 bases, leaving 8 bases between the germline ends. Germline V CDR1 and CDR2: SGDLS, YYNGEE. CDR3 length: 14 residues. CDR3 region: CASRPSANTGELFF. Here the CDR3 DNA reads TGTGCCAGCAGACCCAGTGCGAACACCGGGGAGCTGTTTTTT.

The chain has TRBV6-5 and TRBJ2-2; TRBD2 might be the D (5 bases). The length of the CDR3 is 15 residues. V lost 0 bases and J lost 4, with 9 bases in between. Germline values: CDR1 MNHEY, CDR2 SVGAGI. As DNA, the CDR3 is TGTGCCAGCAGTTACTCTACTAGGGTCACCGGGGAGCTGTTTTTT. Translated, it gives CASSYSTRVTGELFF.

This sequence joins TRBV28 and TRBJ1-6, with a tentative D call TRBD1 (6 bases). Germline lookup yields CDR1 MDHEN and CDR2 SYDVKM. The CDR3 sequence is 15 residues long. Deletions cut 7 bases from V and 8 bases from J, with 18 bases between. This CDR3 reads CASNEIGTRDSPLHF. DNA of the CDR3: TGTGCCAGCAATGAAATCGGGACAAGAGATTCACCCCTCCACTTT.

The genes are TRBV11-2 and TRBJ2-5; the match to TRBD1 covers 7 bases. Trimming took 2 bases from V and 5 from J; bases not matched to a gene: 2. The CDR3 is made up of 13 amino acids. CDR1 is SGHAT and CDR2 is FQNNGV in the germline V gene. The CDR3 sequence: CASSLLGGETQYF. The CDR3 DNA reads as TGTGCCAGCAGCTTATTAGGGGGCGAGACCCAGTACTTC.

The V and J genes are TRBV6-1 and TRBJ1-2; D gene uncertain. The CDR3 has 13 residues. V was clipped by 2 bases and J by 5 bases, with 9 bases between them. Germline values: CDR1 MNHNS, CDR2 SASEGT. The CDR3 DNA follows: TGTGCCAGCAGTGAATTGGGTGCTTATGGCTACACCTTC. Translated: CASSELGAYGYTF.

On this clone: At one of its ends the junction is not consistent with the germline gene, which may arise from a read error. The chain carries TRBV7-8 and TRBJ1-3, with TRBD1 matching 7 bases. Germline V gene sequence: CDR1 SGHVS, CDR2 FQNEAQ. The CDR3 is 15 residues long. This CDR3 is CASSLGQPPGNTIYF. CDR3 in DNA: TGTGCCAGCAGCCTGGGACAGCCACCTGGGAACACCATATATTTT.

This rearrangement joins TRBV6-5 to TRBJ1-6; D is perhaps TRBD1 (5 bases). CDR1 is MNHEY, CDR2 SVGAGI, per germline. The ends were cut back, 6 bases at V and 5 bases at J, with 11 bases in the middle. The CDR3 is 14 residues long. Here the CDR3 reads CASRTGGNNSPLHF. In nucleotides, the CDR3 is TGTGCCAGCAGGACGGGGGGTAATAATTCACCCCTCCACTTT.

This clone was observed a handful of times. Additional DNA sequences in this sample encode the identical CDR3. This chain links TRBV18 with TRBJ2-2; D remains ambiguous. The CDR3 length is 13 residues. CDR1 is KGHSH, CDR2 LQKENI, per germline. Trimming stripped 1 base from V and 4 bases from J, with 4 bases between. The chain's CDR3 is CASSPLSTGELFF. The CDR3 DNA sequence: TGTGCCAGCTCACCACTTTCCACCGGGGAGCTGTTTTTT.

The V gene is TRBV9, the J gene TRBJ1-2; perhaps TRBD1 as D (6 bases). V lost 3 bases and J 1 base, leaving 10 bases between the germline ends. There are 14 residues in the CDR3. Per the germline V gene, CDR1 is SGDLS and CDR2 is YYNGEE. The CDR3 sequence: CASSAGQINYGYTF. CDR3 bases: TGTGCCAGCAGCGCCGGACAGATTAACTATGGCTACACCTTC.

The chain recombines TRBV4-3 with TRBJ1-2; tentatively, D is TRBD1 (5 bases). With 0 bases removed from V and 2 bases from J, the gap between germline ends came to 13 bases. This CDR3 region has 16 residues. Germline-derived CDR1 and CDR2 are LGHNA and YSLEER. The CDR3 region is CASSQEGGAGNYGYTF. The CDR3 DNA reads TGCGCCAGCAGCCAAGAAGGAGGTGCAGGGAACTATGGCTACACCTTC.

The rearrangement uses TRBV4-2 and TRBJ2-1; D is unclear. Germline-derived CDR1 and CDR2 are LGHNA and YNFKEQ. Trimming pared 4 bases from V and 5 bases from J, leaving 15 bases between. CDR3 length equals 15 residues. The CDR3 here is CASSRLLSWNNEQFF. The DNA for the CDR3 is TGTGCCAGCAGCCGCCTCTTGTCTTGGAACAATGAGCAGTTCTTC.

CDR3 nucleotide sequence: TGCAGCGGTCAAGGGGACACAGATACGCAGTATTTT. Protein: CSGQGDTDTQYF. The chain has TRBV29-1 and TRBJ2-3; a weak D match, TRBD1 (5 bases). V shed 7 bases and J shed 2 bases, with 10 bases lying between them. This CDR3 has 12 residues. The germline V gene encodes CDR1 SQVTM and CDR2 ANQGSEA.